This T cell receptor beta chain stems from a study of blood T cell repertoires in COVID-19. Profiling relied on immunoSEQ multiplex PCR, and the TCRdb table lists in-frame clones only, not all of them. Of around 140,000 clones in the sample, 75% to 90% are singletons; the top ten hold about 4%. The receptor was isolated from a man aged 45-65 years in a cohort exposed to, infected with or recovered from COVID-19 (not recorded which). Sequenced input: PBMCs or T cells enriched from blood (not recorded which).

DNA of the CDR3: TGTGCCAGCAGCTTGGTCGGCTCTGGAAACACCATATATTTT. As protein: CASSLVGSGNTIYF. The V call is TRBV5-8, the J call TRBJ1-3; D unclear. The CDR3 runs to 14 residues. V was trimmed by 0 bases and J by 0 bases, leaving 4 bases between them. The germline CDR1 and CDR2 sequences are SGHTS and YDEGEE.